This TCR beta chain was recovered during a study of cytomegalovirus exposure and HLA in healthy donors. Both 60 Vbeta primers and 13 Jbeta primers went into the PCR. TCRdb's copy holds only in-frame clones and misses some; the assay was immunoSEQ multiplex PCR. Counted here are about 190,000 clones, 75% to 90% occurring once; the ten biggest clones make up over 2.5%. V dropped 4 bases and J dropped 0; count of bases not matched to a gene: 2. Germline V gene lookup returns CDR1 MDHEN and CDR2 SYDVKM. This CDR3 contains 15 residues. General study points: Roughly uniform depth of sequencing across donors was assumed in presence/absence analyses. V segments that were indistinguishable, TRBV6-2 and TRBV6-3 among them, were omitted from analysis. According to the study, 160 or so TCR beta chains were cytomegalovirus-associated.

This clone was found once. What it recognizes is unknown. This clonotype originated in a woman aged 50 to 60 in good health and CMV-seropositive. The V and J genes are TRBV28 and TRBJ2-1, with TRBD1 matching over 8 bases. The sample taken for sequencing was PBMCs. This CDR3 reads CASSSTGGSYNEQFF. CDR3 nucleotide sequence: TGTGCCAGCAGTTCCACAGGGGGCTCCTACAATGAGCAGTTCTTC.